The clone carrying this T cell receptor (beta chain) occurred many times. Its specificity is unknown. These data are taken from a study of T cells after posttransplantation cyclophosphamide. The germline CDR1 and CDR2 sequences are SGHTA and FQGNSA. V lost 5 bases to trimming and J lost 1 base, with 11 bases between them. The CDR3 spans 14 residues. Overall study findings and caveats: After PTCy, TRB diversity resembled that of CNI/methotrexate controls. Blood and skin or GI T cell repertoires showed limited TRB overlap. Later post-transplant blood repertoires were often dominated by donor CD8+ memory clones.

Some clones are missing from TCRdb's copy, which holds only in-frame ones; the method was immunoSEQ multiplex PCR. This set yields roughly 42,000 clones and no singletons; the top ten hold 4% to 5.5%. Sequenced: PBMCs. This rearrangement joins TRBV7-2 to TRBJ1-1, with D perhaps TRBD1 (5 bases). The TCR was taken from a woman aged 45 to 65 in good health and a related stem cell transplant donor. CDR3 sequence: CASSRQGGNTEAFF. The CDR3 DNA is TGTGCCAGCAGCCGCCAGGGAGGGAACACTGAAGCTTTCTTT.